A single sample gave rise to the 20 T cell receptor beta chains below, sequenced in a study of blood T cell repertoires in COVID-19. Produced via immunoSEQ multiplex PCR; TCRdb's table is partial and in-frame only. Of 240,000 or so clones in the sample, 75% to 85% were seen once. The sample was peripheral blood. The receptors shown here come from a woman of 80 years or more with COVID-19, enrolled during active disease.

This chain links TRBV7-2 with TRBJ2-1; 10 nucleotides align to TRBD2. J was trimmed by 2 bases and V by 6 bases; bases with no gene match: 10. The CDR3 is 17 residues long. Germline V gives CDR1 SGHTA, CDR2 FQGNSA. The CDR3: CASSRASGSSTYNEQFF. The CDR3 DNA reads TGTGCCAGCAGTAGGGCTAGCGGGAGTAGCACCTACAATGAGCAGTTCTTC.

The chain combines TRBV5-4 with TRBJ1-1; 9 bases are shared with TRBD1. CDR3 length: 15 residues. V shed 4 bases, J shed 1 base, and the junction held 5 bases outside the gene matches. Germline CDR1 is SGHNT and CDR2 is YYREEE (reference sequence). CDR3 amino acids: CASSRTGQGNTEAFF. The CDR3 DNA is TGTGCCAGCAGCCGTACGGGACAGGGGAACACTGAAGCTTTCTTT.

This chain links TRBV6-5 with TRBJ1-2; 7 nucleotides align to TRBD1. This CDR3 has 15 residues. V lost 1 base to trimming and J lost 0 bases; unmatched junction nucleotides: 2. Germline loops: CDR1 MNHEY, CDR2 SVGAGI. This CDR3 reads CASSYLGQSNYGYTF. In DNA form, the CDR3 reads TGTGCCAGCAGTTACTTGGGACAGTCTAACTATGGCTACACCTTC.

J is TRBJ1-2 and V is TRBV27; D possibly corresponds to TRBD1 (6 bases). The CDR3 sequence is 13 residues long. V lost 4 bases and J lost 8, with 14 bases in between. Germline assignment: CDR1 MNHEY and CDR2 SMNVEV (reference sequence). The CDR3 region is CASSYRDLRGYTF. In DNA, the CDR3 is TGTGCCAGCAGTTACAGGGATTTGAGAGGCTACACCTTC.

In DNA, the CDR3 is TGTGCCAGCAGAATAGCGGGAAGGGGCCAAGAGACCCAGTACTTC. Its translation is CASRIAGRGQETQYF. The chain has TRBV6-5 and TRBJ2-5; 8 positions match TRBD2. V dropped 6 bases and J dropped 1; count of bases not matched to a gene: 7. Germline CDR1 is MNHEY and CDR2 is SVGAGI. The CDR3 has 15 residues.

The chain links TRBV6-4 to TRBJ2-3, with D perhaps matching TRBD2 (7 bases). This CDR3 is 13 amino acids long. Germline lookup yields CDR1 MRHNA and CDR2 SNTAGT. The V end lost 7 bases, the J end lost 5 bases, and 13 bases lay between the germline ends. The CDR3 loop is CASMRGRIDTQYF. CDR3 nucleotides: TGTGCCAGCATGCGGGGGCGCATAGATACGCAGTATTTT.

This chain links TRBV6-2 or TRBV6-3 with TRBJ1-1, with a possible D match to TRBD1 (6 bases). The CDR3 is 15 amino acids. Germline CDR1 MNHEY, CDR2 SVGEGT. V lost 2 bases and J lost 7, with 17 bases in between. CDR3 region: CASSYGADSNIEAFF. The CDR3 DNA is TGTGCCAGCAGTTACGGTGCGGACAGCAATATTGAAGCTTTCTTT.

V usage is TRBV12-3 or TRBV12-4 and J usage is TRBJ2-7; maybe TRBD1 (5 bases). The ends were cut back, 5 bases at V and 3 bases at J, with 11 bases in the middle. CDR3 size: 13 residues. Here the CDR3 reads CASSRGKVYEQYF. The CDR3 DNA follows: TGTGCCAGCAGTAGGGGTAAGGTCTACGAGCAGTACTTC.

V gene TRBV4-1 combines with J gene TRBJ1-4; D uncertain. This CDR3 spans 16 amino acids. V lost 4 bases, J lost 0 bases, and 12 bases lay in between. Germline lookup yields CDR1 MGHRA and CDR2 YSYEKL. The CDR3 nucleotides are TGCGCCAGCAGCCGGACTGCCGTAGCAACTAATGAAAAACTGTTTTTT. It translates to CASSRTAVATNEKLFF.

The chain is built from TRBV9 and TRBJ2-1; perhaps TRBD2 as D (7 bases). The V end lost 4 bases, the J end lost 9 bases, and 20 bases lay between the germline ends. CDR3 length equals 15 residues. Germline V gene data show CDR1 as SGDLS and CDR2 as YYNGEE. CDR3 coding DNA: TGTGCCAGCAGCTTTTATACAGGGAGGGATAGTGAGCAGTTCTTC. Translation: CASSFYTGRDSEQFF.

CDR3 coding DNA: TGTGCCAGCAGCCAAGACGTGAAAGGGGCAGATACGCAGTATTTT. It is translated as CASSQDVKGADTQYF. This chain uses TRBV14 with TRBJ2-3; a weak D match, TRBD1 (5 bases). V gave up 0 bases and J gave up 4 bases, with 11 bases separating them. This CDR3 contains 15 residues. Germline V CDR1 and CDR2: SGHDN, FVKESK.

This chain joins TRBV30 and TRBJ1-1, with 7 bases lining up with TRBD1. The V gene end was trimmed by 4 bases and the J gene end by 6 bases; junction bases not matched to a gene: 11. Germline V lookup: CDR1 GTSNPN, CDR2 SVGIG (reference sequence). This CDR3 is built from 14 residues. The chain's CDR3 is CAWIRPDRASEAFF. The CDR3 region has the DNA TGTGCCTGGATTAGACCCGACAGGGCATCTGAAGCTTTCTTT.

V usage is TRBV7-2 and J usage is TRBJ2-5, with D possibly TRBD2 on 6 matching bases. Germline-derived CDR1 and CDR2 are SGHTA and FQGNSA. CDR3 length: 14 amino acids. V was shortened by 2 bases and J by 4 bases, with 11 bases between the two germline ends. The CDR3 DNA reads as TGTGCCAGCAGCTTAAGCGGGCGGGGAGAGACCCAGTACTTC. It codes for CASSLSGRGETQYF. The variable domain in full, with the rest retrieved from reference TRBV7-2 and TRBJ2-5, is GAGVSQSPSNKVTEKGKDVELRCDPISGHTALYWYRQSLGQGLEFLIYFQGNSAPDKSGLPSDRFSAERTGGSVSTLTIQRTQQEDSAVYLCASSLSGRGETQYFGPGTRLLVL.

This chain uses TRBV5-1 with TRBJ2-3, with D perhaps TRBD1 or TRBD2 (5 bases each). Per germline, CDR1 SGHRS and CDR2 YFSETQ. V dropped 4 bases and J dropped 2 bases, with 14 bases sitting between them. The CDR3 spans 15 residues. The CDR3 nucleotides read TGCGCCAGCAGCCTGGGGGAGCTGCACACAGATACGCAGTATTTT. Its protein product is CASSLGELHTDTQYF.

Written as DNA, the CDR3 is TGTGCCAGCAGGCGATTCCTAGCGGGAGAATACAATGAGCAGTTCTTC. It codes for CASRRFLAGEYNEQFF. The chain combines TRBV6-6 with TRBJ2-1; TRBD2 matches at 10 bases. V lost 6 bases and J lost 4; bases outside the gene matches: 9. This CDR3 comprises 16 residues. Germline CDR1 and CDR2: MNHNY and SVGAGI (reference sequence).

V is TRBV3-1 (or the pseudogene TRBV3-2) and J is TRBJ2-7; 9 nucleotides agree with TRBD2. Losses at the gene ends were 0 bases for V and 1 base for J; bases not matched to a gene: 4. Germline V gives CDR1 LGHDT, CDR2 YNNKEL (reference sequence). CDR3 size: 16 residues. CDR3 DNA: TGTGCCAGCAGCCAAGAAGGGCGGGGGGGTTCCTACGAGCAGTACTTC. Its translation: CASSQEGRGGSYEQYF.

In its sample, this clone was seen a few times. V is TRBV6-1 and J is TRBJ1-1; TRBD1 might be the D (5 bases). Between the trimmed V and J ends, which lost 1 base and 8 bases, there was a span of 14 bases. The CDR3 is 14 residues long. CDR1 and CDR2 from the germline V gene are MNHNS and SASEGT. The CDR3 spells CASSEVAGGAEAFF. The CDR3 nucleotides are TGTGCCAGCAGTGAAGTGGCTGGAGGGGCAGAAGCTTTCTTT.

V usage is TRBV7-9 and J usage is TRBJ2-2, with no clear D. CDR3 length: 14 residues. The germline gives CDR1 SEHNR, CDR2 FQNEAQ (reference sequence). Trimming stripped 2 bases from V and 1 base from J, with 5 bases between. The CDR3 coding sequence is TGTGCCAGCAGCTTATCCGGGAACACCGGGGAGCTGTTTTTT. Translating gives CASSLSGNTGELFF.

This CDR3 is CASRGGLSQEAFF. The DNA of the CDR3 is TGTGCCAGCAGGGGTGGGCTCTCCCAGGAAGCTTTCTTT. The V and J genes are TRBV2 and TRBJ1-1; D unclear. Germline V gene sequence: CDR1 SNHLY, CDR2 FYNNEI. The CDR3 spans 13 residues. V dropped 6 bases and J dropped 8 bases, with 16 bases sitting between them.

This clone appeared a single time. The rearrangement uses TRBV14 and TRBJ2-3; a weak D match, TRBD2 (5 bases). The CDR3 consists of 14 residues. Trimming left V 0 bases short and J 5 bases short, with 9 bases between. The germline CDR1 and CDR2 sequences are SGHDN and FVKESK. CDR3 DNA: TGTGCCAGCAGCCAAGATAGCGTTGTAGATACGCAGTATTTT. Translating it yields CASSQDSVVDTQYF.